The sequence of this TCR beta chain was determined in a study of shared clonotypes between healthy human individuals. Broader study findings: Donor scarcity curtailed the genetic and exposure-history diversity represented herein. The rarefaction results pointed to incomplete sorted-subset sequencing despite large depth.

The germline V gene encodes CDR1 SGHAT and CDR2 FQNNGV. This CDR3 is 15 amino acids long. V lost 5 bases and J 5 bases, leaving 16 bases between the germline ends. Methods used by the authors: Filtering differed for immunoSEQ, which gave only junction sequences without quality scores. TCRdb's table, derived via immunoSEQ multiplex PCR, lists solely in-frame clones and lacks some. That table is the source of V, J and clone size, and D and trimming were worked out from the DNA. The data show roughly 2.4 million clones, around 95% seen once. Naive CD45RA+ and memory CD45RA-negative subsets were split from CD4+ cells. A remark on this clone: Its antigen is undetermined.

The TCR was taken from a man between 18 and 29 years old in good health. Material: naive CD4+ T cells sorted from blood. Subset of the sample: CD45RA+ positively selected. The genes are TRBV11-2 and TRBJ2-1; maybe TRBD2 (6 bases). CDR3 nucleotides: TGTGCCAGCAGCCGTTCGGGGCGGGGCCACAATGAGCAGTTCTTC. Protein: CASSRSGRGHNEQFF.